Below are 27 T cell receptor beta chains sequenced from a single sample in a study of cytomegalovirus exposure and HLA in healthy donors. Use of 60 Vbeta and 13 Jbeta primers characterized the PCR. Here immunoSEQ multiplex PCR was the method, and the copy in TCRdb shows in-frame clones only, minus some. This table holds 150,000 to 200,000 clones, around 82% found once. Sequencing was carried out using PBMCs. Receptors originate from a man in his late teens or twenties in good health and CMV-seronegative.

The V gene is TRBV4-3, the J gene TRBJ1-6, with TRBD1 matching over 12 bases. The CDR3 is made up of 17 amino acids. The germline gives CDR1 LGHNA, CDR2 YSLEER. With 2 bases clipped from V and 8 bases from J, the junction kept 7 bases outside the gene matches. Written as DNA, the CDR3 is TGCGCCAGCAGCCAATCCCGGGACAGGGGGCCTGATTCACCCCTCCACTTT. It is translated as CASSQSRDRGPDSPLHF.

This clone was detected many times. V is TRBV6-1 and J is TRBJ1-5, with D hard to call. Germline CDR1 MNHNS, CDR2 SASEGT. The CDR3 has 13 amino acids. V was clipped by 7 bases and J by 5 bases, with 12 bases between them. This CDR3 reads CASNPETYQPQHF. The CDR3 DNA sequence: TGTGCCAGCAACCCGGAGACCTATCAGCCCCAGCATTTT.

The chain has TRBV6-1 and TRBJ2-3, with a weak D call TRBD1 (5 bases). V was pared by 8 bases and J by 4 bases, with 13 bases between. The CDR3 covers 13 residues. The germline CDR1 and CDR2 sequences are MNHNS and SASEGT. The CDR3 DNA sequence: TGTGCCAGCGCCCAGGGTTTATCAGATACGCAGTATTTT. Translated: CASAQGLSDTQYF.

The chain is built from TRBV4-3 and TRBJ2-3; D uncertain. The CDR3 totals 14 residues. CDR1 LGHNA and CDR2 YSLEER come from the germline V gene. Trimming removed 0 bases at V and 4 bases at J, with 8 bases between. The CDR3 loop is CASSQDTSADTQYF. CDR3 DNA: TGCGCCAGCAGCCAAGATACCAGTGCAGATACGCAGTATTTT.

This clone was seen only a few times. The chain carries TRBV19 and TRBJ2-7, with TRBD1 as a possible D gene (7 bases). V lost 3 bases and J lost 7, with 16 bases in between. The CDR3 has 14 amino acids. From germline, CDR1 is LNHDA and CDR2 SQIVND (reference sequence). The CDR3 DNA follows: TGTGCCAGTAGTATCGGCAGGGGGGTGGGGGAGCAGTACTTC. Protein: CASSIGRGVGEQYF.

V gene TRBV4-1 combines with J gene TRBJ2-1; possible D gene TRBD2, 7 bases. This CDR3 spans 16 amino acids. Germline assignment: CDR1 MGHRA and CDR2 YSYEKL. V lost 1 base to trimming and J lost 4 bases, with 14 bases between them. Here the CDR3 reads CASSQATRGPYNEQFF. For the CDR3, the DNA is TGCGCCAGCAGCCAAGCTACGCGGGGGCCATACAATGAGCAGTTCTTC.

V is TRBV9 and J is TRBJ2-5; TRBD2 agrees at 8 bases. The CDR3 consists of 14 residues. Germline assignment: CDR1 SGDLS and CDR2 YYNGEE. V lost 4 bases and J lost 1; bases outside the gene matches: 3. CDR3 region: CASSPGGTQETQYF. CDR3 bases: TGTGCCAGCAGCCCGGGGGGGACCCAAGAGACCCAGTACTTC.

The gene calls are TRBV5-1 and TRBJ1-1, with D unresolved. Germline V lookup: CDR1 SGHRS, CDR2 YFSETQ. Trimming removed 0 bases at V and 3 bases at J, with 12 bases between. The CDR3 runs 15 residues. DNA of the CDR3: TGCGCCAGCAGCTTGGGGCAGGTCCCGGACACTGAAGCTTTCTTT. Protein sequence: CASSLGQVPDTEAFF.

The chain has TRBV27 and TRBJ1-5; D ambiguous. Trimming removed 5 bases at V and 6 bases at J, with 14 bases between. This CDR3 has 14 amino acids. Germline CDR1 reads MNHEY; CDR2 reads SMNVEV (reference sequence). CDR3 sequence reads: CASSRALLTQPQHF. The DNA for the CDR3 is TGTGCCAGCAGTCGAGCCCTTCTTACTCAGCCCCAGCATTTT.

The genes are TRBV7-9 and TRBJ1-3, with a tentative D call TRBD1 (5 bases). Germline V gene sequence: CDR1 SEHNR, CDR2 FQNEAQ (reference sequence). CDR3 length: 13 residues. Trimming took off 5 bases at V and 4 bases at J, with 9 bases between the two ends. The CDR3 region has the DNA TGTGCCAGCAGCCCTTACAGGGGAAACACCATATATTTT. Amino acid sequence: CASSPYRGNTIYF.

The genes are TRBV15 and TRBJ1-2; 7 nucleotides agree with TRBD1. This CDR3 has 17 residues. The V gene's germline CDR1 is LNHNV and CDR2 YYDKDF (reference sequence). Trimming removed 1 base from V and 1 base from J; junction bases left unmatched: 9. For the CDR3, the DNA is TGTGCCACCAGCAGAGGACAGGGATTGGGCTTTAACTATGGCTACACCTTC. Amino acids: CATSRGQGLGFNYGYTF.

CDR3 DNA sequence: TGCGCCAGCAGCCAAGGGGACAAATCCTACGAGCAGTACTTC. Its protein product is CASSQGDKSYEQYF. The rearrangement joins TRBV4-3 to TRBJ2-5, with D perhaps matching TRBD1 (6 bases). Gene TRBJ2-7 matches the end of the DNA better, so the J call may be wrong. The CDR3 totals 14 residues. The germline gives CDR1 LGHNA, CDR2 YSLEER.

J is TRBJ1-1 and V is TRBV5-4, with 8 bases aligning to TRBD1. The germline V gene has CDR1 SGHNT and CDR2 YYREEE (reference sequence). The CDR3 length is 12 residues. The V and J ends lost 3 bases and 13 bases, in that order; junction bases with no gene match: 8. CDR3 nucleotides: TGTGCCAGCAGCTCCGAAGACAGGGGACTTTTCTTT. Encoded protein: CASSSEDRGLFF.

Only one count was recorded for this clone. This chain connects TRBV28 to TRBJ1-5; D gene uncertain. Germline-derived CDR1 and CDR2 are MDHEN and SYDVKM. This CDR3 is 13 amino acids long. V was shortened by 5 bases and J by 6 bases, with 11 bases between the two germline ends. The CDR3 loop is CASSPEVSQPQHF. The DNA of the CDR3 is TGTGCCAGCAGTCCAGAGGTTAGTCAGCCCCAGCATTTT.

The chain carries TRBV7-8 and TRBJ2-7; 8 bases are a match to TRBD2. CDR1 is SGHVS, CDR2 FQNEAQ, per germline. Unmatched junction bases numbered 20, after V lost 1 base and J lost 6 bases. The length of the CDR3 is 19 residues. The CDR3, as DNA: TGTGCCAGCAGCTTAGTTCCGGGAGGGCGGTTGGGGGGTACGGGCGAGCAGTACTTC. Its translation is CASSLVPGGRLGGTGEQYF. Full variable domain (missing parts from reference TRBV7-8 and TRBJ2-7): GAGVSQSPRYKVAKRGQDVALRCDPISGHVSLFWYQQALGQGPEFLTYFQNEAQLDKSGLPSDRFFAERPEGSVSTLKIQRTQQEDSAVYLCASSLVPGGRLGGTGEQYFGPGTRLTVT.

The chain carries TRBV7-3 and TRBJ1-5, with no clear D. There are 15 residues in the CDR3. Deletions cut 0 bases from V and 1 base from J, with 7 bases between. CDR1 and CDR2 (germline): SGHTA, FQGTGA. CDR3 DNA: TGTGCCAGCAGCTTAACCGGCGGGAGCAATCAGCCCCAGCATTTT. The encoded protein is CASSLTGGSNQPQHF. Complete variable domain (other parts from reference TRBV7-3 and TRBJ1-5): GAGVSQTPSNKVTEKGKYVELRCDPISGHTALYWYRQSLGQGPEFLIYFQGTGAADDSGLPNDRFFAVRPEGSVSTLKIQRTERGDSAVYLCASSLTGGSNQPQHFGDGTRLSIL.

The genes are TRBV12-5 and TRBJ2-1, with D possibly being TRBD1 (6 bases). The CDR3 totals 16 residues. Trimming stripped 5 bases from V and 7 bases from J, with 21 bases between. The germline CDR1 and CDR2 sequences are LGHNT and FRNRAP. In DNA, the CDR3 is TGTGCTAGTGGTCCAAACAGGCAGGGGTTAGTAAATGAGCAGTTCTTC. It is translated as CASGPNRQGLVNEQFF.

The rearrangement links TRBV4-3 to TRBJ2-2; possibly TRBD1 for D (5 bases). This CDR3 region has 18 residues. The V gene's germline CDR1 is LGHNA and CDR2 YSLEER. V shed 1 base and J shed 1 base, with 16 bases lying between them. Here the CDR3 reads CASSQARFMDKNTGELFF. The CDR3 DNA reads TGCGCCAGCAGCCAAGCAAGGTTCATGGACAAGAACACCGGGGAGCTGTTTTTT.

The chain uses TRBV7-9 and TRBJ2-1, with 8 bases aligning to TRBD1. The CDR3 loop spans 17 amino acids. Losses at the gene ends were 3 bases for V and 7 bases for J; bases not matched to a gene: 14. Germline V gene data show CDR1 as SEHNR and CDR2 as FQNEAQ (reference sequence). The CDR3 nucleotides read TGTGCCAGCAGCTTGCGATCCGGGACAGGAATTAAAAATGAGCAGTTCTTC. This gives the protein CASSLRSGTGIKNEQFF. Together with reference TRBV7-9 and TRBJ2-1, the CDR3 gives the full variable domain: DTGVSQNPRHKITKRGQNVTFRCDPISEHNRLYWYRQTLGQGPEFLTYFQNEAQLEKSRLLSDRFSAERPKGSFSTLEIQRTEQGDSAMYLCASSLRSGTGIKNEQFFGPGTRLTVL.

V is TRBV5-1 and J is TRBJ2-7, with TRBD1 matching 8 bases. The ends lost 4 bases at V and 1 base at J; junction bases unmatched: 4. There are 14 residues in the CDR3. Germline lookup yields CDR1 SGHRS and CDR2 YFSETQ. This CDR3 is CASSPGTGSYEQYF. Here the CDR3 DNA reads TGCGCCAGCAGCCCGGGGACAGGTTCCTACGAGCAGTACTTC.

This chain joins TRBV7-9 and TRBJ1-3; 8 positions agree with TRBD1. CDR1 is SEHNR and CDR2 is FQNEAQ in the germline V gene (reference sequence). V trimming: 5 bases; J trimming: 4 bases; junction bases outside the gene matches: 4. This CDR3 is built from 14 residues. The CDR3 sequence: CASSLRTGGNTIYF. Written as DNA, the CDR3 is TGTGCCAGCAGCCTCAGGACAGGGGGAAACACCATATATTTT.

The V gene is TRBV30, the J gene TRBJ2-2, with TRBD1 matching 7 bases. Germline loops: CDR1 GTSNPN, CDR2 SVGIG (reference sequence). The V and J ends lost 1 base and 7 bases, in that order; junction bases with no gene match: 9. The CDR3 contains 15 residues. The CDR3 nucleotides are TGTGCCTGGAGTGGATACAGGGGTTTGGTCGGGGAGCTGTTTTTT. This gives the protein CAWSGYRGLVGELFF. The variable domain in full, completed from reference TRBV30 and TRBJ2-2, reads SQTIHQWPATLVQPVGSPLSLECTVEGTSNPNLYWYRQAAGRGLQLLFYSVGIGQISSEVPQNLSASRPQDRQFILSSKKLLLSDSGFYLCAWSGYRGLVGELFFGEGSRLTVL.

This clone came up a few times. The chain is built from TRBV5-3 and TRBJ1-4; possibly TRBD1 for D (6 bases). TRBV5-3 is given ORF status, its function remaining uncertain. V lost 0 bases and J lost 0, with 6 bases in between. This CDR3 has 15 residues. As DNA, the CDR3 is TGTGCCAGAAGCTTGGGACAGGCAACTAATGAAAAACTGTTTTTT. Amino acids: CARSLGQATNEKLFF.

In this sample, this clone turned up a few times. V usage is TRBV9 and J usage is TRBJ2-1; D is possibly TRBD1 (6 bases). This CDR3 is 16 amino acids long. From germline, CDR1 is SGDLS and CDR2 YYNGEE. With 4 bases removed from V and 8 bases from J, the gap between germline ends came to 22 bases. In DNA form, the CDR3 reads TGTGCCAGCAGCAGTCGGACAGAAGTGTGGTACGATGAGCAGTTCTTC. Its protein is CASSSRTEVWYDEQFF.

The table lists this clone with a count of one. The chain recombines TRBV4-1 with TRBJ2-4; the D is unclear. V lost 2 bases to trimming and J lost 0 bases, with 8 bases between them. The CDR3 loop spans 15 amino acids. Germline V gives CDR1 MGHRA, CDR2 YSYEKL. CDR3 amino acids: CASSQSPLAKNIQYF. The CDR3, as DNA: TGCGCCAGCAGCCAAAGCCCTCTAGCCAAAAACATTCAGTACTTC.

The chain has TRBV11-2 and TRBJ1-1; D might be TRBD1 (5 bases). This CDR3 comprises 15 residues. In germline, CDR1 is SGHAT, CDR2 FQNNGV. V lost 1 base to trimming and J lost 5 bases, with 14 bases between them. CDR3 sequence: CASSLVGQPGTEAFF. For the CDR3, the DNA is TGTGCCAGCAGCTTAGTGGGGCAACCAGGGACTGAAGCTTTCTTT.

V and J are TRBV2 and TRBJ1-2; D gene uncertain. The CDR3 contains 12 residues. V gave up 8 bases and J gave up 2 bases, with 9 bases separating them. Germline assignment: CDR1 SNHLY and CDR2 FYNNEI. CDR3 DNA: TGTGCCAGCCAGACACCGAACTATGGCTACACCTTC. Amino acid sequence: CASQTPNYGYTF.